The 21 T cell receptor beta chains listed next were all sequenced from one sample in a study of beta chain features in type 1 diabetes. What was sequenced were expressed TCRB transcripts, since all of the isolated RNA had been reverse transcribed. The data were produced by immunoSEQ multiplex PCR, yet TCRdb's version contains in-frame clones alone and is incomplete. This table holds 970,000 or so clones, roughly 15% found once. Sequencing was performed on naive CD4+ T cells from blood. Source of these receptors: a young woman in good health.

This chain uses TRBV7-3 with TRBJ2-1; D uncertain. Germline V gene data show CDR1 as SGHTA and CDR2 as FQGTGA. The CDR3 covers 15 residues. Trimming removed 2 bases at V and 2 bases at J, with 10 bases between. The CDR3: CASSLRPRPYNEQFF. DNA of the CDR3: TGTGCCAGCAGCTTACGACCACGACCCTACAATGAGCAGTTCTTC.

Points on this clone: The same CDR3 arises from other DNA sequences in this sample as well. CDR3 coding DNA: TGCGCCAGCAGCTTGGGACAGGGAAGCTCCTACGAGCAGTACTTC. Protein product: CASSLGQGSSYEQYF. V usage is TRBV5-1 and J usage is TRBJ2-7; 7 nucleotides agree with TRBD1. V was clipped by 0 bases and J by 0 bases; unmatched bases: 3. The V gene's germline CDR1 is SGHRS and CDR2 YFSETQ. The CDR3 is made up of 15 amino acids.

The chain combines TRBV6-5 with TRBJ2-7, with D uncertain. The V gene lost 0 bases and the J gene lost 3 bases, with 9 bases spanning the gap. Germline V lookup: CDR1 MNHEY, CDR2 SVGAGI. The CDR3 sequence is 14 residues long. CDR3 DNA: TGTGCCAGCAGTTACTCTCGGGTATACTACGAGCAGTACTTC. This codes for CASSYSRVYYEQYF.

There are a few counts of this clone. J is TRBJ1-2 and V is TRBV20-1; D gene uncertain. This CDR3 has 11 amino acids. Germline CDR1 DFQATT, CDR2 SNEGSKA (reference sequence). V was pared by 2 bases and J by 4 bases, with 5 bases between. The chain's CDR3 is CSARRSYGYTF. CDR3 nucleotides: TGCAGTGCTAGACGCAGCTATGGCTACACCTTC.

The chain has TRBV7-8 and TRBJ2-2; 9 bases agree with TRBD2. The CDR3 loop spans 16 amino acids. Germline-derived CDR1 and CDR2 are SGHVS and FQNEAQ. V was pared by 2 bases and J by 5 bases, with 6 bases of the junction left unmatched. The CDR3 DNA sequence: TGTGCCAGCAGCTTAAAGGCGGGAGGGCGGACCGGGGAGCTGTTTTTT. Translation: CASSLKAGGRTGELFF.

The CDR3 region is CASSGQGQSYNEQFF. The CDR3 bases are TGTGCCAGCAGCGGACAGGGCCAAAGTTACAATGAGCAGTTCTTC. V gene TRBV2 combines with J gene TRBJ2-1; TRBD1 matches at 8 bases. Germline V lookup: CDR1 SNHLY, CDR2 FYNNEI. Trimming took 6 bases from V and 4 from J; bases not matched to a gene: 8. This CDR3 contains 15 residues.

This sequence joins TRBV28 and TRBJ2-1, with unresolved D. V was clipped by 5 bases and J by 7 bases, with 18 bases between them. The germline V gene has CDR1 MDHEN and CDR2 SYDVKM. This CDR3 spans 15 amino acids. In nucleotides, the CDR3 is TGTGCCAGCAGTCCATTCAGAACTCGGGTAAATGAGCAGTTCTTC. Translation gives CASSPFRTRVNEQFF.

This clone was detected a few times. The chain joins TRBV28 to TRBJ2-3; 7 bases are a match to TRBD1. V was pared by 4 bases and J by 1 base, with 5 bases of the junction left unmatched. This CDR3 has 15 residues. Germline V CDR1 and CDR2: MDHEN, SYDVKM. This CDR3 reads CASSSHRGGTDTQYF. The CDR3 DNA sequence: TGTGCCAGCAGTTCGCACAGGGGTGGCACAGATACGCAGTATTTT.

This sequence joins TRBV29-1 and TRBJ2-1, with D possibly matching TRBD1 (6 bases). V shed 7 bases and J shed 15 bases, with 19 bases lying between them. This CDR3 is 11 amino acids long. In germline, CDR1 is SQVTM, CDR2 ANQGSEA. The CDR3 spells CSATPDSLLFF. Here the CDR3 DNA reads TGCAGCGCGACTCCGGACAGCCTTCTGTTCTTC.

The chain links TRBV6-5 to TRBJ2-3; D not resolved. The germline gives CDR1 MNHEY, CDR2 SVGAGI. Trimming took off 7 bases at V and 7 bases at J, with 15 bases between the two ends. The CDR3 has 13 residues. For the CDR3, the DNA is TGTGCCAGCACCAAATCCGACGCGAATACGCAGTATTTT. Its protein product is CASTKSDANTQYF.

The chain carries TRBV15 and TRBJ1-3; D is unclear. The CDR3 consists of 15 residues. The germline V gene encodes CDR1 LNHNV and CDR2 YYDKDF (reference sequence). V shed 4 bases and J shed 2 bases, with 12 bases lying between them. DNA of the CDR3: TGTGCCACCAGCATGGACGTAAATACTGGAAACACCATATATTTT. Residues: CATSMDVNTGNTIYF.

The J gene is TRBJ1-5, the V gene TRBV6-5, with D possibly being TRBD1 (5 bases). This CDR3 is 13 amino acids long. Trimming removed 6 bases at V and 10 bases at J, with 16 bases between. CDR1 and CDR2 from the germline V gene are MNHEY and SVGAGI. This chain's CDR3 is CASSQGPGNPQHF. CDR3 in DNA: TGTGCCAGCAGCCAGGGTCCTGGAAATCCCCAGCATTTT.

With regard to this clone: Distinct nucleotide sequences in the sample also encode this CDR3. The chain carries TRBV7-2 and TRBJ2-3; no firm D call. V was pared by 5 bases and J by 1 base, with 7 bases between. Germline V gives CDR1 SGHTA, CDR2 FQGNSA. This CDR3 has 13 residues. CDR3 DNA sequence: TGTGCCAGCAGCCTCGTCGGCACAGATACGCAGTATTTT. It specifies CASSLVGTDTQYF. Full variable domain (remainder filled in from reference TRBV7-2 and TRBJ2-3): GAGVSQSPSNKVTEKGKDVELRCDPISGHTALYWYRQSLGQGLEFLIYFQGNSAPDKSGLPSDRFSAERTGGSVSTLTIQRTQQEDSAVYLCASSLVGTDTQYFGPGTRLTVL.

This chain links TRBV28 with TRBJ2-1; D possibly matches TRBD1 or TRBD2 (5 bases each). CDR3 length: 16 amino acids. Looked up from germline, CDR1 is MDHEN and CDR2 is SYDVKM. Trimming took 8 bases from V and 5 from J, leaving 22 bases between them. The CDR3 loop reads CASGITGQSKNNEQFF. Here the CDR3 DNA reads TGTGCCAGCGGAATAACGGGGCAGAGCAAAAACAATGAGCAGTTCTTC.

This chain joins TRBV28 and TRBJ2-3; 14 nucleotides match TRBD2. Germline values: CDR1 MDHEN, CDR2 SYDVKM. After removal of 5 bases from V and 6 bases from J, the junction contained 16 bases not matched to a gene. The CDR3 sequence is 19 residues long. The CDR3 loop reads CASSLGTSGSWGQVDTQYF. The CDR3 nucleotides read TGTGCCAGCAGTCTAGGGACTAGCGGGAGCTGGGGACAAGTGGATACGCAGTATTTT.

As regards this clone: The same CDR3 can be traced to other DNA sequences in this sample. The J gene is TRBJ2-1, the V gene TRBV28; a possible D gene is TRBD2 (5 bases). The germline V and J ends were trimmed by 8 bases and 8 bases, with 7 bases remaining between them. Germline CDR1 is MDHEN and CDR2 is SYDVKM. This CDR3 contains 10 residues. The CDR3, as DNA: TGTGCCAGCTCGGGATATGAGCAGTTCTTC. Protein: CASSGYEQFF. Full variable domain (rest looked up from reference TRBV28 and TRBJ2-1): DVKVTQSSRYLVKRTGEKVFLECVQDMDHENMFWYRQDPGLGLRLIYFSYDVKMKEKGDIPEGYSVSREKKERFSLILESASTNQTSMYLCASSGYEQFFGPGTRLTVL.

This clone was found a few times. The chain joins TRBV2 to TRBJ2-7; tentative D call: TRBD1 (5 bases). Germline CDR1 reads SNHLY; CDR2 reads FYNNEI. The CDR3 is made up of 12 amino acids. V gave up 4 bases and J gave up 5 bases, with 9 bases separating them. Here the CDR3 DNA reads TGTGCCAGCAGTGCCCAGGGTCACGAGCAGTACTTC. Protein sequence: CASSAQGHEQYF. The variable domain in full, completed from reference TRBV2 and TRBJ2-7, reads EPEVTQTPSHQVTQMGQEVILRCVPISNHLYFYWYRQILGQKVEFLVSFYNNEISEKSEIFDDQFSVERPDGSNFTLKIRSTKLEDSAMYFCASSAQGHEQYFGPGTRLTVT.

This clone showed up just a few times. The CDR3 nucleotides are TGTGCCAGTAATTTGCAGGGGGCTGGGGCCAACGTCCTGACTTTC. The encoded protein is CASNLQGAGANVLTF. V and J are TRBV19 and TRBJ2-6; 7 nucleotides agree with TRBD1. The germline V gene has CDR1 LNHDA and CDR2 SQIVND (reference sequence). The junction had 5 bases not matched to a gene; V was cut back by 7 bases and J by 2 bases. This CDR3 has 15 amino acids.

This clone was seen only once. This chain connects TRBV27 to TRBJ2-5, with D possibly being TRBD2 (6 bases). CDR1 and CDR2 from the germline V gene are MNHEY and SMNVEV (reference sequence). The CDR3 runs 14 residues. Trimming shortened V by 1 base and J by 5 bases, and 11 bases separated the two germline ends. The CDR3 protein is CASSLLGAGETQYF. In DNA form, the CDR3 reads TGTGCCAGCAGTTTATTAGGGGCGGGGGAGACCCAGTACTTC.

This chain joins TRBV9 and TRBJ2-1; D uncertain. Germline V gene sequence: CDR1 SGDLS, CDR2 YYNGEE. The CDR3 spans 16 residues. The V gene lost 6 bases and the J gene lost 0 bases, with 16 bases spanning the gap. In nucleotides, the CDR3 is TGTGCCAGCACCGCCCTCGGAGTCGCCTCCTACAATGAGCAGTTCTTC. Translated: CASTALGVASYNEQFF.

This clone was observed a handful of times. The chain couples TRBV28 to TRBJ1-5; 11 bases agree with TRBD1. V lost 4 bases to trimming and J lost 6 bases; unmatched junction nucleotides: 8. Germline CDR1 reads MDHEN; CDR2 reads SYDVKM. The CDR3 consists of 16 residues. Written as DNA, the CDR3 is TGTGCCAGCAGTTCGCACGGACAGGGGGCCGGTCAGCCCCAGCATTTT. Translating gives CASSSHGQGAGQPQHF. Combining the CDR3 with reference TRBV28 and TRBJ1-5 gives the whole variable domain DVKVTQSSRYLVKRTGEKVFLECVQDMDHENMFWYRQDPGLGLRLIYFSYDVKMKEKGDIPEGYSVSREKKERFSLILESASTNQTSMYLCASSSHGQGAGQPQHFGDGTRLSIL.